This TCR beta chain derives from a study of tumor-infiltrating lymphocytes in primary liver carcinoma. A remark on this clonotype: At one end, the junction sequence differs from germline, possibly due to a read error.

Germline DNA was extracted too, while blood RNA derived from unsorted whole blood. The template, approximately 500 ng total RNA, yielded TCR beta cDNA made with a constant-region primer. A slightly modified ARM-PCR protocol with three nested multiplex PCR rounds produced these TCR beta libraries. TCRdb reprocessed the multiplex PCR reads with MiXCR, giving one entry per CDR3 protein. The sample lists about 310,000 distinct CDR3 sequences; almost 60% were seen once. The clonotype comes from a woman aged 25 to 39 with primary liver carcinoma and hepatitis B virus infection. Sequencing input: peripheral blood.

The CDR3 region has the DNA TGTGTCAGCAGCTTGAGGGTGGCGGGAGACGGCACAGATACGCAGTATTTT. It translates to CVSSLRVAGDGTDTQYF. The J gene is TRBJ2-3, the V gene TRBV13, with 7 bases fitting TRBD2. The CDR3 has 17 residues. CDR1 and CDR2 from the germline V gene are PRHDT and FYEKMQ (reference sequence). The variable domain in full, with the rest retrieved from reference TRBV13 and TRBJ2-3, is AAGVIQSPRHLIKEKRETATLKCYPIPRHDTVYWYQQGPGQDPQFLISFYEKMQSDKGSIPDRFSAQQFSDYHSELNMSSLELGDSALYFCVSSLRVAGDGTDTQYFGPGTRLTVL.